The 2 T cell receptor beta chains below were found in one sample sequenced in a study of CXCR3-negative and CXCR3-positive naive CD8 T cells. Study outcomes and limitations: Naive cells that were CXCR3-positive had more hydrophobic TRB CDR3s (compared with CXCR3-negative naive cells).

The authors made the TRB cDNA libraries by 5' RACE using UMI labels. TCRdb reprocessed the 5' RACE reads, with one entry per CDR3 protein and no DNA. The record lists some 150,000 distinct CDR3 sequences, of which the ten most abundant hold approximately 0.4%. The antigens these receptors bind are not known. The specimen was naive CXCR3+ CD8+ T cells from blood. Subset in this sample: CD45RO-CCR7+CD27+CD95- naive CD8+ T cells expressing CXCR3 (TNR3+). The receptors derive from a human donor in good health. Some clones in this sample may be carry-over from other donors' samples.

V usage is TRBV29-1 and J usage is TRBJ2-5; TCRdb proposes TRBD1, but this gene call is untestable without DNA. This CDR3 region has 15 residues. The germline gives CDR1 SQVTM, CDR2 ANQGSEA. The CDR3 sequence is CSVETATGLIETQYF.

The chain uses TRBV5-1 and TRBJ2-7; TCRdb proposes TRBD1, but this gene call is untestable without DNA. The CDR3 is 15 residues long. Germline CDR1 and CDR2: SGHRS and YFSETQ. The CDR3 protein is CASSLGTGIGLEQYF.